This T cell receptor (beta chain) was identified during a study of CD8 T cells in ankylosing spondylitis (TCRdb year 2017). Turning to the overall study: To find TCR variants linked to disease, the study profiled T cell receptor beta repertoires in ankylosing spondylitis patients and healthy donors. The whole study cohort included 85 to 120 healthy donors and some 27 ankylosing spondylitis patients. Peripheral blood was sampled, and synovial fluid was also collected from ankylosing spondylitis patients. General findings and caveats noted by the study authors: The disease-linked clones showed a CD8+ phenotype and occurred at relatively low frequencies in peripheral blood. Some motif variants had previously been reported in the synovial fluid and blood of reactive arthritis patients, which suggests shared mechanisms of disease initiation. Significant enrichment of the disease-linked clones was reported in matched synovial fluid samples from ankylosing spondylitis patients. Blood from ankylosing spondylitis patients appeared to be characterized by a TCR beta motif composed of 7 to 9 highly homologous amino acid variants.

The CDR3 sequence holds 17 residues, the cysteine and phenylalanine included. Of all the DNA, just the CDR3 is kept, 51 bases in frame from base 1. Sequencer: Illumina HiSeq 2500. Quantitative 5'-RACE with molecular barcodes was used to prepare TCR beta libraries. As for how the authors treated the data: A new computational method, built on a probabilistic model of VDJ rearrangement, was used to identify disease-linked TCR variants. TCRdb took the public reads, trimmed them with fastp at Q25, ran MiXCR for clone calling and kept in-frame beta chains. Each CDR3 protein appears once, grouped with its most common genes and DNA. The V and J calls follow TCRdb's processing rather than the paper's. The sample table contains about 320,000 distinct CDR3 sequences; only one count was recorded for around 10% of them. Around 10% of the sample is taken by the ten largest. This clonotype was detected only a few times. It lacks a known antigen. Per-base quality was not reported, and no clone a single base away is much larger than it.

The chain employs TRBV21-1 and TRBJ1-4. TRBV21-1 is designated a pseudogene. The source of this sequence is a female donor with ankylosing spondylitis or in good health (not recorded which). The sequenced sample consisted of blood, either unsorted or a sorted T cell fraction (not recorded which). CDR3 sequence: CASPDISRGAKDEKLFF. The sequenced DNA is TGTGCCAGCCCTGATATCTCCCGAGGGGCCAAGGATGAAAAACTGTTTTTT.